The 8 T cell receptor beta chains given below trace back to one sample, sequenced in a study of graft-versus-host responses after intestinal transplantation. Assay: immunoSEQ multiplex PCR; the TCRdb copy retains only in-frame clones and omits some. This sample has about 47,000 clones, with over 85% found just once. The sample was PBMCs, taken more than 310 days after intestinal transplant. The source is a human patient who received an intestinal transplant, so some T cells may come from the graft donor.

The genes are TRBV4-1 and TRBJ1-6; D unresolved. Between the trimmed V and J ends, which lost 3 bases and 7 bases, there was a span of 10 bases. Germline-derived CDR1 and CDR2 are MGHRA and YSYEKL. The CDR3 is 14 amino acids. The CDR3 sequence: CASSQGPGNSPLHF. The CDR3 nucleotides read TGCGCCAGCAGCCAGGGCCCCGGCAATTCACCCCTCCACTTT.

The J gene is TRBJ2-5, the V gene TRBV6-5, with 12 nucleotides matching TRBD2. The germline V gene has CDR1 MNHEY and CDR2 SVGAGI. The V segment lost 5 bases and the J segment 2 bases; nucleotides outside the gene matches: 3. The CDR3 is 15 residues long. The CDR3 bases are TGTGCCAGCAGTAGACTAGCGGGAGATCAAGAGACCCAGTACTTC. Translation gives CASSRLAGDQETQYF.

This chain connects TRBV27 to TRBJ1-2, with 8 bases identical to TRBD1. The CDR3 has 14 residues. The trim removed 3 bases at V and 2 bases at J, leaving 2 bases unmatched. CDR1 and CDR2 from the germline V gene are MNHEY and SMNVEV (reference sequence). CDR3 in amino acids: CASSLAGGNYGYTF. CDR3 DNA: TGTGCCAGCAGTTTGGCAGGGGGCAACTATGGCTACACCTTC.

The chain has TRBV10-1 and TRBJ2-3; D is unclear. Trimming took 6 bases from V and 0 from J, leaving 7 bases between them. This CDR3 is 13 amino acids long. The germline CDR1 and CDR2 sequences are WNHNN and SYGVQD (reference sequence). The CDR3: CASSDQSTDTQYF. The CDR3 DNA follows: TGCGCCAGCAGCGACCAGAGCACAGATACGCAGTATTTT.

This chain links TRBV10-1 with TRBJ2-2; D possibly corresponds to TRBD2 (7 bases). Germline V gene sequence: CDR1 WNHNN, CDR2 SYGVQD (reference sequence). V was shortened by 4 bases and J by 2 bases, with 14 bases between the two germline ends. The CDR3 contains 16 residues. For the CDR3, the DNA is TGCGCCAGCAGTGGGGGGGCTAGCGGCAACACCGGGGAGCTGTTTTTT. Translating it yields CASSGGASGNTGELFF.

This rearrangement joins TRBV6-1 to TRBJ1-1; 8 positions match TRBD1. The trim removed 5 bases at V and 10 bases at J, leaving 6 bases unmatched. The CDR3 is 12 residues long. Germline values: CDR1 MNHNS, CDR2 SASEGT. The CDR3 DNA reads TGTGCCAGCAGTCACCAAGACAGGGGAGCTTTCTTT. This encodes CASSHQDRGAFF.

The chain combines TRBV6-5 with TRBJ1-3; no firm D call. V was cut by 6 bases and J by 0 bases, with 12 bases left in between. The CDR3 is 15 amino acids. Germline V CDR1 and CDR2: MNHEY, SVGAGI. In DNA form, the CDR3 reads TGTGCCAGCAGGGCCCCAGGCTTCTCTGGAAACACCATATATTTT. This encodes CASRAPGFSGNTIYF.

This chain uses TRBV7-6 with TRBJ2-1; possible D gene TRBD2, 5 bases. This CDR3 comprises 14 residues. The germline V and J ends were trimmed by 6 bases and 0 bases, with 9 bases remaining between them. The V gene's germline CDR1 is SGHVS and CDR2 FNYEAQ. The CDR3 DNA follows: TGTGCCAGCAGTACTAGTAACTCCTACAATGAGCAGTTCTTC. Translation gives CASSTSNSYNEQFF. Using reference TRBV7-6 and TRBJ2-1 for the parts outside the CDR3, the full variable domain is GAGVSQSPRYKVTKRGQDVALRCDPISGHVSLYWYRQALGQGPEFLTYFNYEAQQDKSGLPNDRFSAERPEGSISTLTIQRTEQRDSAMYRCASSTSNSYNEQFFGPGTRLTVL.